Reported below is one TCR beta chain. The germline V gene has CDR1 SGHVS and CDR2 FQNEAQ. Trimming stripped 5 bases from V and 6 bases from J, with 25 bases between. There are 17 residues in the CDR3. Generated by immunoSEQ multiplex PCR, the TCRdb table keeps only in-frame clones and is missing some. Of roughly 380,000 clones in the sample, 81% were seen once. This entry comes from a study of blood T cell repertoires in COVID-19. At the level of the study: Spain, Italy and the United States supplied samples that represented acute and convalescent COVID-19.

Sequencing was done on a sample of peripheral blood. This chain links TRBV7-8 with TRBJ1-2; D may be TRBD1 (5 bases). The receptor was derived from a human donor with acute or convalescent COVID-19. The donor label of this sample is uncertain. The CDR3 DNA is TGTGCCAGCAGCCGTCTAGGGCCCCAGGGCCCACTCGATGGCTACACCTTC. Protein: CASSRLGPQGPLDGYTF.